A single T cell receptor beta chain is shown here with its context. This clone was detected a few times. The antigen it binds to is not known. This likely comes from a read error, as the CDR3 has no conserved phenylalanine or tryptophan at its end. It is unclear where the CDR3 begins or ends on the DNA, so no DNA is shown, and the CDR3 is as TCRdb lists it. Library construction relied on the immunoSEQ multiplex PCR assay. The table comes from immuneACCESS by way of TCRdb, which keeps in-frame sequences with V and J called. Part of the clones is missing from these tables; in studies checked, under half for an unresolved V gene and the rest for unknown reasons. The sample yields 12,000 or so clones; approximately 69% were counted once. Over 25% of the sample rests with the top ten. This entry is derived from a study of ipilimumab plus nivolumab after autologous stem cell transplantation (dated by TCRdb to the early 2020s). Broadly, across the study: A median of roughly five ipilimumab doses and fewer than 10 nivolumab doses was received by trial patients. Both primary refractory and relapsed disease were represented in the DLBCL cohort, where 18-month progression-free survival was 85.7% and 28.6%, respectively. Patients in the trial were undergoing autologous transplant and had high-risk diffuse large B cell lymphoma, mature T cell lymphoma, or multiple myeloma. The intent-to-treat population of the trial consisted of fewer than 45 patients. Overall study results and their limits: Combined checkpoint inhibition appeared tolerable as post-transplant consolidation, according to the authors' conclusion. According to the authors, a biologic rationale for studying the approach further came from T cell receptor repertoire, regulatory T cell phenotype and gut microbiota profiles.

Ipilimumab was given at 1 mg/kg intravenously on day 1 of selected weeks, and checkpoint therapy started 14 to 28 days after autologous transplant. The nivolumab dose was 3 mg/kg intravenously, delivered on day 1 of weeks 1, 4, 7, 10, and every two weeks through week 26. The study was a Phase Ib clinical trial testing combined checkpoint inhibition with ipilimumab and nivolumab as consolidation after autologous stem cell transplantation. CDR1 and CDR2 are read off the germline V gene (reference sequence) as SGHAT and FQDESV. Termini included, the CDR3 measures 14 amino acids. The receptor was derived from a male donor with diffuse large B-cell lymphoma. The input for sequencing was PBMCs, taken in a trial of ipilimumab plus nivolumab as post-transplant consolidation. The chain was built from TRBV11-1 and TRBJ2-6; the table calls TRBD1, which could not be checked here. The CDR3 corresponds to CASSFSPGQGRVWL.